These 6 T cell receptor beta chains were all obtained from the same sample, sequenced in a study of human T cells and chemical hapten exposure. TCRdb re-derived calls from the RACE reads in MiXCR, one entry per CDR3 protein. The table includes roughly 120,000 distinct CDR3 sequences, 9.5% to 13% detected once. Regarding time point: patch test 1, 2 weeks after DPC sensitization. Treatment specified: therapeutic diphenylcyclopropenone sensitization with weekly scalp DPC. The sequencing here drew on whole blood, taken in connection with sensitization to the hapten diphenylcyclopropenone (DPC). The receptors stem from a woman aged 45-60 years with alopecia areata. Some clones in this sample may be carry-over from other donors' samples.

The rearrangement joins TRBV3-1 to TRBJ1-1; D is undetermined. The germline CDR1 and CDR2 sequences are LGHDT and YNNKEL (reference sequence). V dropped 1 base and J dropped 2 bases, with 8 bases sitting between them. The CDR3 is 14 amino acids. The CDR3 bases are TGTGCCAGCAGCCAAGTAAGGACCAACACTGAAGCTTTCTTT. It yields the protein CASSQVRTNTEAFF. Drawing the rest from reference TRBV3-1 and TRBJ1-1, the complete variable domain is DTAVSQTPKYLVTQMGNDKSIKCEQNLGHDTMYWYKQDSKKFLKIMFSYNNKELIINETVPNRFSPKSPDKAHLNLHINSLELGDSAVYFCASSQVRTNTEAFFGQGTRLTVV.

This chain joins TRBV29-1 and TRBJ2-3; D is unresolved. The CDR3 loop spans 14 amino acids. CDR1 is SQVTM, CDR2 ANQGSEA, per germline. Trimming stripped 3 bases from V and 1 base from J, with 11 bases between. CDR3 protein: CSVEARIRTDTQYF. The CDR3 DNA sequence: TGCAGCGTTGAGGCGAGGATCCGCACAGATACGCAGTATTTT.

The chain recombines TRBV24-1 with TRBJ2-4; 8 bases map to TRBD1. CDR3 length: 17 residues. Germline values: CDR1 KGHDR, CDR2 SFDVKD. Germline trimming cut 3 bases from V and 1 base from J; bases unmatched to any gene: 7. CDR3 nucleotides: TGTGCCACCAGTGATCAGGACAGGGTTAGGGCCAAAAACATTCAGTACTTC. The encoded protein is CATSDQDRVRAKNIQYF.

This clonotype was detected many times. The J gene is TRBJ2-4, the V gene TRBV5-5; a possible D gene is TRBD2 (6 bases). Germline V gives CDR1 SGHKS, CDR2 YYEKEE (reference sequence). The CDR3 contains 14 residues. Trimming left V 3 bases short and J 5 bases short, with 12 bases between. CDR3 sequence: CASSSPGEENIQYF. CDR3 coding DNA: TGTGCCAGCAGCTCCCCGGGAGAAGAAAACATTCAGTACTTC.

The V call is TRBV10-1, the J call TRBJ1-1, with D tentatively TRBD1 (5 bases). The CDR3 length is 13 residues. The germline V gene encodes CDR1 WNHNN and CDR2 SYGVQD (reference sequence). V gave up 3 bases and J gave up 10 bases, with 15 bases separating them. CDR3 sequence reads: CASSDGGTSVAFF. CDR3 DNA: TGCGCCAGCAGTGACGGGGGAACAAGTGTAGCTTTCTTT.

There are many counts of this clonotype. The chain is built from TRBV12-3 or TRBV12-4 and TRBJ1-5, with D hard to call. V was shortened by 3 bases and J by 5 bases, with 8 bases between the two germline ends. The CDR3 is made up of 13 amino acids. The CDR3 sequence: CASSFRADQPQHF. The CDR3 region has the DNA TGTGCCAGCAGTTTTCGGGCAGATCAGCCCCAGCATTTT.